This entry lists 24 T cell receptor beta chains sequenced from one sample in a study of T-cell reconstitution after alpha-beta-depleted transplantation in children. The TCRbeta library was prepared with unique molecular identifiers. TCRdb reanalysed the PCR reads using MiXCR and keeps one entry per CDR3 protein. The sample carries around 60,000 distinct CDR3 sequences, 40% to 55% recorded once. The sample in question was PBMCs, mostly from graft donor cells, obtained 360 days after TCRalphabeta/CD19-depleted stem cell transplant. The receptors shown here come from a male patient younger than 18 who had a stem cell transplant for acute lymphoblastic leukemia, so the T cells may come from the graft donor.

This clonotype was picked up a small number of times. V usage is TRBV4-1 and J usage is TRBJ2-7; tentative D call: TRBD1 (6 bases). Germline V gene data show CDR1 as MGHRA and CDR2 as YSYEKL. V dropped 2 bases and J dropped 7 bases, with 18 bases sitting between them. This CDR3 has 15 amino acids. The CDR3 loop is CASSQQGLPKLEQYF. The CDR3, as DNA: TGCGCCAGCAGCCAACAGGGGCTACCTAAATTAGAGCAGTACTTC.

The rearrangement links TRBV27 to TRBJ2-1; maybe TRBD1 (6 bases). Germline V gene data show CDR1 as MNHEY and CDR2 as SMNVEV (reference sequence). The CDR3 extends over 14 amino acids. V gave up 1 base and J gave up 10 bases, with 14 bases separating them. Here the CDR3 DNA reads TGTGCCAGCAGTTTATTCGGCCTAACAGGGGAGCAGTTCTTC. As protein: CASSLFGLTGEQFF.

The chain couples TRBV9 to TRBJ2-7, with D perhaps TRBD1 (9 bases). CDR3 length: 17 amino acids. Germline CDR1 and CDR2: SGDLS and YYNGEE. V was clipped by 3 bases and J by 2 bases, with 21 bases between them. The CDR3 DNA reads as TGTGCCAGCAGCGCGGGAGGGGGACAGGGCAACCCCTACGAGCAGTACTTC. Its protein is CASSAGGGQGNPYEQYF.

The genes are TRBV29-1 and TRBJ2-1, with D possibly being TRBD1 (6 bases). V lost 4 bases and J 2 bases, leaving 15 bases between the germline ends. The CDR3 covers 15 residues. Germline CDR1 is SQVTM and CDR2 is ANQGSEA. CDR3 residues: CSVGGIEGAYNEQFF. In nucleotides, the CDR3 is TGCAGCGTTGGCGGCATAGAGGGGGCCTACAATGAGCAGTTCTTC.

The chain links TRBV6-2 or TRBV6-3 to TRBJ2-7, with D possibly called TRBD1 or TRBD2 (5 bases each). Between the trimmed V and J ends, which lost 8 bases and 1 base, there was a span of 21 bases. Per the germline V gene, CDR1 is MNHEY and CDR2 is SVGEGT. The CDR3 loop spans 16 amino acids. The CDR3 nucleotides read TGTGCCAGCCACTTCATGGGGTCCGAGGGGTCCTACGAGCAGTACTTC. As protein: CASHFMGSEGSYEQYF.

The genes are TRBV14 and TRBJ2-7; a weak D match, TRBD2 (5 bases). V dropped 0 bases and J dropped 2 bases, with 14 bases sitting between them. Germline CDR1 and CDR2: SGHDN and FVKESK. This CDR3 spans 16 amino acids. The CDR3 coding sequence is TGTGCCAGCAGCCAAGATAGGGCGGAGGACGCCTACGAGCAGTACTTC. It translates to CASSQDRAEDAYEQYF.

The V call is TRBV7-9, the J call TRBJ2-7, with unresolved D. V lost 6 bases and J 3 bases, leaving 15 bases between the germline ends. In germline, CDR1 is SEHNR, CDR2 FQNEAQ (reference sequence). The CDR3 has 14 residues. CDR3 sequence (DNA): TGTGCCAGCAGAGACTTGACTTCGGTCTACGAGCAGTACTTC. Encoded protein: CASRDLTSVYEQYF.

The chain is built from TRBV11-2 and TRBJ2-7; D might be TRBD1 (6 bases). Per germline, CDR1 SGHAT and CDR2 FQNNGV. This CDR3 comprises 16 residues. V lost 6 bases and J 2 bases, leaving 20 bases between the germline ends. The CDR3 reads CASRAHRDTRPYEQYF. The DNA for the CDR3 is TGTGCCAGCAGGGCGCACCGGGACACCCGACCCTACGAGCAGTACTTC. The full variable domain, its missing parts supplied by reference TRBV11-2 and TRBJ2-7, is EAGVAQSPRYKIIEKRQSVAFWCNPISGHATLYWYQQILGQGPKLLIQFQNNGVVDDSQLPKDRFSAERLKGVDSTLKIQPAKLEDSAVYLCASRAHRDTRPYEQYFGPGTRLTVT.

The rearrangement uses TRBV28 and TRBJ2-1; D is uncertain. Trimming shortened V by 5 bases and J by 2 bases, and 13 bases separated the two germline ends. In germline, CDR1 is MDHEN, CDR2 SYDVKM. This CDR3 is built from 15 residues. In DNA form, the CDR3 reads TGTGCCAGCAGTCCATATCGGTCAGCCTACAATGAGCAGTTCTTC. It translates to CASSPYRSAYNEQFF.

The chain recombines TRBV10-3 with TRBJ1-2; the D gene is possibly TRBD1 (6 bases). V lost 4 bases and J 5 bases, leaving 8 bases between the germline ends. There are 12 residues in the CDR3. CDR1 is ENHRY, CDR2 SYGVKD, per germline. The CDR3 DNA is TGTGCCATCAGTGCGGACAGTTATGGCTACACCTTC. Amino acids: CAISADSYGYTF.

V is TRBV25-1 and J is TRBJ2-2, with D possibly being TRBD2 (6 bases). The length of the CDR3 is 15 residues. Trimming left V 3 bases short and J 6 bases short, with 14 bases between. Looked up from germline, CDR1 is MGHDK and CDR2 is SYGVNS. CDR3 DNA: TGTGCCAGCAGTGATGGTGGAGGGGCAGCCGGGGAGCTGTTTTTT. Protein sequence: CASSDGGGAAGELFF.

In nucleotides, the CDR3 is TGTGCCAGCAGTTTGGACGGGGATTCCTACGAGCAGTACTTC. Encoded protein: CASSLDGDSYEQYF. This rearrangement joins TRBV27 to TRBJ2-7; tentatively, D is TRBD2 (5 bases). This CDR3 region has 14 residues. Germline lookup yields CDR1 MNHEY and CDR2 SMNVEV (reference sequence). Trimming removed 3 bases from V and 1 base from J, with 10 bases in between.

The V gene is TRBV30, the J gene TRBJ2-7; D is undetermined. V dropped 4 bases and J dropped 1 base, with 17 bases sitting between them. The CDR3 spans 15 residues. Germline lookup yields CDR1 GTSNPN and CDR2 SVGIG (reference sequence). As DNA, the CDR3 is TGTGCCTGGAACCTCCAGACACTTCATTCCTACGAGCAGTACTTC. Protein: CAWNLQTLHSYEQYF.

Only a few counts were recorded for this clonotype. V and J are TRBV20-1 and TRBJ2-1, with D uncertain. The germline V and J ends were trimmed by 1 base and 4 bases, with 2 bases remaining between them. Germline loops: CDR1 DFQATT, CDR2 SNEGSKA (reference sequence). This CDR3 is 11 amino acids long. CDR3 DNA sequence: TGCAGTGCTAGAGGTTACAATGAGCAGTTCTTC. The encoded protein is CSARGYNEQFF.

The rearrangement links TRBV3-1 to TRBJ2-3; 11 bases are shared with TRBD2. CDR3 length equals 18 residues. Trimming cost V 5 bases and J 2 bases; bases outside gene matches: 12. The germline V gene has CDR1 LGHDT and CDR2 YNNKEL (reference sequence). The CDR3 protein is CASSGPGTSGTTTDTQYF. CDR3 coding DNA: TGTGCCAGCAGCGGACCGGGGACTAGCGGAACCACCACAGATACGCAGTATTTT.

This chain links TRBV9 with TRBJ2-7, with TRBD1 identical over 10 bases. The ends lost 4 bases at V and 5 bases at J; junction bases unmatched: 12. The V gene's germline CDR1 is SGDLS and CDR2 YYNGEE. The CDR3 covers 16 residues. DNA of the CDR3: TGTGCCAGCAGCCCAGGAGGGGGACAGGGGATCGACGAGCAGTACTTC. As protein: CASSPGGGQGIDEQYF.

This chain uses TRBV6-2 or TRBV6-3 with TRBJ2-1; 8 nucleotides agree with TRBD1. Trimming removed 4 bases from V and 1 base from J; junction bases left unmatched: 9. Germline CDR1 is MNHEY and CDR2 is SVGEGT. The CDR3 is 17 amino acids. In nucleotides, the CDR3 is TGTGCCAGCAGTTTCCAGGTTCGGACAGGGTCCTACAATGAGCAGTTCTTC. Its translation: CASSFQVRTGSYNEQFF.

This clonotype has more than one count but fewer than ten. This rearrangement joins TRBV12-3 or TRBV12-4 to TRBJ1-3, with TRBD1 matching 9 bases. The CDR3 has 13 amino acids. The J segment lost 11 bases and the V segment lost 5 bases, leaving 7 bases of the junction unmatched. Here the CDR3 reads CASSPGTGTAIYF. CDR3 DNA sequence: TGTGCCAGCAGTCCCGGGACAGGGACAGCCATATATTTT.

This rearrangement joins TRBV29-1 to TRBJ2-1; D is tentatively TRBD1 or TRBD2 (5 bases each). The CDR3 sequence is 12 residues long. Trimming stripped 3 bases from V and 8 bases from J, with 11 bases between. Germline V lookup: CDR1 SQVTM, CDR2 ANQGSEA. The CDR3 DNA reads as TGCAGCGTTGAGTACGGGACGGATGAGCAGTTCTTC. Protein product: CSVEYGTDEQFF.

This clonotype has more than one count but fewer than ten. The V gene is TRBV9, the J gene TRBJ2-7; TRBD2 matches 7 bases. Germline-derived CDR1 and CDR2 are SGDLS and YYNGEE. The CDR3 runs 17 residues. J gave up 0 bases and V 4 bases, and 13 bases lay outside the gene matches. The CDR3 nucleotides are TGTGCCAGCAGCTCCCCCCGGGGGGAAAAGGGCTCCTACGAGCAGTACTTC. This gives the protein CASSSPRGEKGSYEQYF.

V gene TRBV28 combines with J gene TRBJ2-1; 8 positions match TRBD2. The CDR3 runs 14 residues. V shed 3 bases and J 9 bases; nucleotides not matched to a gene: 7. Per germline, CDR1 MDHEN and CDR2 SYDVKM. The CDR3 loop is CASSLWRGVGEQFF. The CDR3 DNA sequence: TGTGCCAGCAGTTTGTGGCGGGGGGTAGGTGAGCAGTTCTTC.

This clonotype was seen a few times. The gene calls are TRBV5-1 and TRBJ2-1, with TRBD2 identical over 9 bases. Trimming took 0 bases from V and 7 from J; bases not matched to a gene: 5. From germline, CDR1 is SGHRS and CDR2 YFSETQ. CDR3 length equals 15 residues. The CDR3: CASSLVGLAGNEQFF. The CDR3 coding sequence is TGCGCCAGCAGCTTGGTTGGTCTAGCGGGGAATGAGCAGTTCTTC.

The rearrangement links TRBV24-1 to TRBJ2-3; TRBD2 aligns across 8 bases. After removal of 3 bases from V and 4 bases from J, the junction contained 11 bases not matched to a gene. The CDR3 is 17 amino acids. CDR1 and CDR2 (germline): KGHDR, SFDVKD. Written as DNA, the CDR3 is TGTGCCACCAGTGATCCTTCTGCGCGGGGGGTGGCAGATACGCAGTATTTT. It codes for CATSDPSARGVADTQYF.

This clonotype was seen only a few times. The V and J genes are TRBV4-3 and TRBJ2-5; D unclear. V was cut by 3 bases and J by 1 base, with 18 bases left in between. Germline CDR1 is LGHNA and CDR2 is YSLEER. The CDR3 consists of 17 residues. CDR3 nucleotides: TGCGCCAGCAGCCATGTAAGCCGTCGGCAGTTCCAAGAGACCCAGTACTTC. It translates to CASSHVSRRQFQETQYF.